A single sample is the source of the 25 T cell receptor beta chains below, sequenced in a study of cytomegalovirus exposure and HLA in healthy donors. The PCR made use of 60 Vbeta and 13 Jbeta primers. The assay was immunoSEQ multiplex PCR, and TCRdb's table has in-frame clones only and misses some. The data contain roughly 200,000 clones, about 89% of them seen just once; the ten biggest clones take up roughly 1%. Sequencing input: PBMCs. Receptors originate from a woman between 18 and 29 years old in good health and CMV-seronegative.

The V and J genes are TRBV27 and TRBJ1-5; TRBD1 matches at 9 bases. The ends lost 5 bases at V and 4 bases at J; junction bases unmatched: 3. CDR3 length equals 14 residues. Germline assignment: CDR1 MNHEY and CDR2 SMNVEV (reference sequence). The DNA for the CDR3 is TGTGCCAGCAGTACAGGGGGCGCAAATCAGCCCCAGCATTTT. Protein: CASSTGGANQPQHF.

V usage is TRBV7-9 and J usage is TRBJ2-1; a possible D gene is TRBD2 (5 bases). The CDR3 is made up of 19 amino acids. V lost 2 bases and J 8 bases, leaving 28 bases between the germline ends. Germline V gene sequence: CDR1 SEHNR, CDR2 FQNEAQ (reference sequence). For the CDR3, the DNA is TGTGCCAGCAGCTTATTGTTCGGGCAGGCCGGGGTCCGGGTCTATGAGCAGTTCTTC. It yields the protein CASSLLFGQAGVRVYEQFF. The whole variable domain, filled in from reference TRBV7-9 and TRBJ2-1, reads DTGVSQNPRHKITKRGQNVTFRCDPISEHNRLYWYRQTLGQGPEFLTYFQNEAQLEKSRLLSDRFSAERPKGSFSTLEIQRTEQGDSAMYLCASSLLFGQAGVRVYEQFFGPGTRLTVL.

The chain links TRBV14 to TRBJ1-2; 7 positions match TRBD1. CDR1 is SGHDN and CDR2 is FVKESK in the germline V gene. The trim removed 4 bases at V and 5 bases at J, leaving 4 bases unmatched. The CDR3 is 13 amino acids. The CDR3 DNA sequence: TGTGCCAGCAGCCGGGGGACAGCGTATGGCTACACCTTC. Protein: CASSRGTAYGYTF. The full variable domain, its missing parts supplied by reference TRBV14 and TRBJ1-2, is EAGVTQFPSHSVIEKGQTVTLRCDPISGHDNLYWYRRVMGKEIKFLLHFVKESKQDESGMPNNRFLAERTGGTYSTLKVQPAELEDSGVYFCASSRGTAYGYTFGSGTRLTVV.

The chain is built from TRBV6-6 and TRBJ1-1; 10 bases match TRBD1. Germline V lookup: CDR1 MNHNY, CDR2 SVGAGI (reference sequence). Germline trimming cut 5 bases from V and 5 bases from J; bases unmatched to any gene: 5. This CDR3 is 14 amino acids long. The CDR3, as DNA: TGTGCCAGCAGTAAAGGACAGGGGGGGACTGAAGCTTTCTTT. Its translation is CASSKGQGGTEAFF.

This rearrangement joins TRBV29-1 to TRBJ1-4; no clear D gene. CDR1 is SQVTM and CDR2 is ANQGSEA in the germline V gene. The CDR3 runs to 10 residues. V shed 7 bases and J shed 8 bases, with 8 bases lying between them. The CDR3 DNA is TGCAGCGCCGGGAAAGAAAAACTGTTTTTT. Translated, it gives CSAGKEKLFF.

V gene TRBV5-5 combines with J gene TRBJ1-2; D might be TRBD1 (6 bases). The CDR3 has 13 amino acids. The V gene's germline CDR1 is SGHKS and CDR2 YYEKEE (reference sequence). V lost 7 bases, J lost 5 bases, and 15 bases lay in between. The CDR3, as DNA: TGTGCCAGCCTTCAGGACAGTTCTTATGGCTACACCTTC. This codes for CASLQDSSYGYTF.

With regard to this clone: This sample also contains other DNA sequences that code for the same CDR3. The rearrangement joins TRBV4-1 to TRBJ2-7; TRBD2 aligns across 11 bases. From germline, CDR1 is MGHRA and CDR2 YSYEKL. The CDR3 contains 15 residues. After removal of 1 base from V and 3 bases from J, the junction contained 2 bases not matched to a gene. CDR3 region: CASSQGGTSGYEQYF. The CDR3 coding sequence is TGCGCCAGCAGCCAAGGTGGGACTAGCGGCTACGAGCAGTACTTC.

The V call is TRBV19, the J call TRBJ1-5, with a possible D match to TRBD1 (5 bases). The CDR3 sequence is 14 residues long. Per the germline V gene, CDR1 is LNHDA and CDR2 is SQIVND (reference sequence). The V and J ends lost 6 bases and 2 bases respectively, with 11 bases between them. CDR3 sequence (DNA): TGTGCCAGTAGGCCTGGGGGGGGCAATCAGCCCCAGCATTTT. This encodes CASRPGGGNQPQHF.

The J gene is TRBJ2-1, the V gene TRBV6-1, with 8 bases aligning to TRBD2. Germline V lookup: CDR1 MNHNS, CDR2 SASEGT. V lost 6 bases to trimming and J lost 0 bases; unmatched junction nucleotides: 7. This CDR3 is built from 16 residues. DNA of the CDR3: TGTGCCAGCAGGGAATTAGCGGGGAGCTCCTACAATGAGCAGTTCTTC. This codes for CASRELAGSSYNEQFF.

The chain combines TRBV7-9 with TRBJ1-1, with D possibly matching TRBD1 (6 bases). This CDR3 has 16 amino acids. Germline V gene lookup returns CDR1 SEHNR and CDR2 FQNEAQ (reference sequence). V was shortened by 1 base and J by 6 bases, with 18 bases between the two germline ends. The CDR3 spells CASSLETGSGAPEAFF. In DNA, the CDR3 is TGTGCCAGCAGCTTAGAAACAGGGAGCGGGGCTCCTGAAGCTTTCTTT.

The chain couples TRBV2 to TRBJ1-6; perhaps TRBD1 as D (6 bases). CDR3 length: 14 residues. Trimming shortened V by 5 bases and J by 5 bases, and 10 bases separated the two germline ends. The germline V gene encodes CDR1 SNHLY and CDR2 FYNNEI. CDR3 loop: CASSQRQDNSPLHF. DNA of the CDR3: TGTGCCAGCAGTCAAAGACAGGATAATTCACCCCTCCACTTT.

The rearrangement uses TRBV14 and TRBJ2-7; 7 bases align to TRBD1. The J segment lost 7 bases and the V segment lost 0 bases, leaving 6 bases of the junction unmatched. The length of the CDR3 is 14 residues. Germline CDR1 is SGHDN and CDR2 is FVKESK. This CDR3 reads CASSQEITGEEQYF. In DNA, the CDR3 is TGTGCCAGCAGCCAAGAAATAACAGGGGAGGAGCAGTACTTC.

The rearrangement joins TRBV2 to TRBJ2-7, with 8 positions matching TRBD2. Per the germline V gene, CDR1 is SNHLY and CDR2 is FYNNEI. V was pared by 9 bases and J by 1 base, with 5 bases of the junction left unmatched. The CDR3 totals 13 residues. The CDR3 sequence is CARSGLVSYEQYF. In nucleotides, the CDR3 is TGTGCCAGGTCGGGACTAGTTTCCTACGAGCAGTACTTC. The full variable domain, in which reference TRBV2 and TRBJ2-7 provide the parts outside the CDR3, is EPEVTQTPSHQVTQMGQEVILRCVPISNHLYFYWYRQILGQKVEFLVSFYNNEISEKSEIFDDQFSVERPDGSNFTLKIRSTKLEDSAMYFCARSGLVSYEQYFGPGTRLTVT.

The CDR3 protein is CASSFGTGTGDNTEAFF. The CDR3 DNA sequence: TGTGCCAGCAGTTTTGGGACAGGGACAGGCGATAACACTGAAGCTTTCTTT. This sequence joins TRBV27 and TRBJ1-1; 9 nucleotides align to TRBD1. The V segment lost 3 bases and the J segment 2 bases; nucleotides outside the gene matches: 10. CDR3 size: 17 residues. CDR1 is MNHEY and CDR2 is SMNVEV in the germline V gene (reference sequence).

V usage is TRBV5-1 and J usage is TRBJ2-4, with D possibly being TRBD1 (6 bases). Germline V lookup: CDR1 SGHRS, CDR2 YFSETQ. Between the trimmed V and J ends, which lost 0 bases and 5 bases, there was a span of 6 bases. CDR3 length: 13 amino acids. For the CDR3, the DNA is TGCGCCAGCAGCTTGGGACAGGAAAACATTCAGTACTTC. Translation gives CASSLGQENIQYF.

The gene calls are TRBV4-2 and TRBJ1-1, with 7 bases lining up with TRBD1. The trim removed 8 bases at V and 4 bases at J, leaving 13 bases unmatched. There are 15 residues in the CDR3. Germline V gene lookup returns CDR1 LGHNA and CDR2 YNFKEQ. The CDR3 loop is CASGKTTGSSTEAFF. The CDR3 nucleotides read TGTGCCAGCGGAAAAACGACAGGGAGTAGCACTGAAGCTTTCTTT.

Only a few counts were recorded for this clone. This rearrangement joins TRBV2 to TRBJ1-5, with TRBD1 matching over 8 bases. Losses at the gene ends were 6 bases for V and 8 bases for J; bases not matched to a gene: 6. Germline V gene data show CDR1 as SNHLY and CDR2 as FYNNEI. The CDR3 totals 13 residues. CDR3: CASRDREREPQHF. In nucleotides, the CDR3 is TGTGCCAGCAGGGACAGGGAGAGAGAGCCCCAGCATTTT.

This chain uses TRBV4-2 with TRBJ1-3; TRBD1 might be the D (5 bases). Trimming cost V 4 bases and J 0 bases, with 7 bases left between them. This CDR3 contains 14 residues. Germline CDR1 is LGHNA and CDR2 is YNFKEQ. The CDR3 here is CASSPTVSGNTIYF. CDR3 nucleotide sequence: TGTGCCAGCAGCCCGACAGTCTCTGGAAACACCATATATTTT.

This chain uses TRBV10-3 with TRBJ2-7, with no clear D. The length of the CDR3 is 12 residues. Trimming took off 4 bases at V and 3 bases at J, with 7 bases between the two ends. Germline CDR1 reads ENHRY; CDR2 reads SYGVKD. CDR3 sequence reads: CAISGSSYEQYF. In DNA, the CDR3 is TGTGCCATCAGTGGTAGCAGCTACGAGCAGTACTTC.

The CDR3 DNA follows: TGTGCCTGGAGTGGCGGGGGAGGGCAGCCCCAGCATTTT. This gives the protein CAWSGGGGQPQHF. This sequence joins TRBV30 and TRBJ1-5; perhaps TRBD1 as D (5 bases). Germline V gives CDR1 GTSNPN, CDR2 SVGIG (reference sequence). V shed 1 base and J shed 7 bases, with 11 bases lying between them. CDR3 length: 13 residues.

The rearrangement joins TRBV7-7 to TRBJ2-1; no clear D. V was shortened by 2 bases and J by 0 bases, with 11 bases between the two germline ends. The CDR3 runs to 16 residues. Looked up from germline, CDR1 is SSHAT and CDR2 is FNYEAQ (reference sequence). Here the CDR3 reads CASSLRIAASYNEQFF. CDR3 coding DNA: TGTGCCAGCAGCTTAAGAATAGCTGCCTCCTACAATGAGCAGTTCTTC.

This clone was seen a handful of times. The rearrangement uses TRBV2 and TRBJ1-1, with 7 bases aligning to TRBD1. The CDR3 loop spans 13 amino acids. CDR1 is SNHLY, CDR2 FYNNEI, per germline. V lost 9 bases and J lost 4; bases outside the gene matches: 8. CDR3 DNA: TGTGCCAGTGGAATGACAGGGATCACTGAAGCTTTCTTT. Translation: CASGMTGITEAFF.

The rearrangement joins TRBV7-2 to TRBJ2-7, with 8 bases lining up with TRBD2. CDR1 SGHTA and CDR2 FQGNSA come from the germline V gene. There are 15 residues in the CDR3. V lost 5 bases, J lost 5 bases, and 11 bases stayed unmatched. Here the CDR3 DNA reads TGTGCCAGCAGCCCCCGGGCCGGGGGGGTAAACGAGCAGTACTTC. This translates into CASSPRAGGVNEQYF.

The CDR3 DNA reads TGCAGCGTTGTCGCTGGGACACAAATCTCTGGGGCCAACGTCCTGACTTTC. It encodes CSVVAGTQISGANVLTF. The chain uses TRBV29-1 and TRBJ2-6; D is perhaps TRBD1 (6 bases). Between the trimmed V and J ends, which lost 4 bases and 0 bases, there was a span of 16 bases. The germline V gene encodes CDR1 SQVTM and CDR2 ANQGSEA. The CDR3 has 17 amino acids.

The CDR3 nucleotides are TGTGCCAGCAGTGGGAGTCAAGAGACCCAGTACTTC. It specifies CASSGSQETQYF. The chain joins TRBV2 to TRBJ2-5, with D unclear. Germline-derived CDR1 and CDR2 are SNHLY and FYNNEI. The CDR3 spans 12 residues. Deletions cut 4 bases from V and 2 bases from J, with 5 bases between.